The rows below give T cell receptor beta chains drawn from one sample of a study of blood T cell repertoires in COVID-19. The assay was immunoSEQ multiplex PCR, and TCRdb's table has in-frame clones only and misses some. The sample contains 70,000 or so clones, more than 75% of which appear only once. Sequenced sample: peripheral blood. All receptors come from a man in his sixties or seventies with active or convalescent COVID-19. CDR3s include the opening cysteine and the closing phenylalanine or tryptophan. D genes are given only for firm matches. Some rows have no size entry. The others give once, few or many, or a class for an expanded clone.

J | D | size | length | V | CDR3 | DNA
TRBJ2-7 | TRBD2 | once | 14 | TRBV6-5 | CASSYSSGTYEQYF | TGTGCCAGCAGTTACTCGAGCGGGACCTACGAGCAGTACTTC
TRBJ2-1 | TRBD2 | . | 16 | TRBV4-1 | CASSQDPSGRRNEQFF | TGCGCCAGCAGCCAAGATCCTAGCGGGAGGAGAAATGAGCAGTTCTTC
TRBJ1-2 | . | . | 16 | TRBV24-1 | CATSDSTIQGLDGYTF | TGTGCCACCAGTGACAGCACCATACAGGGCCTGGATGGCTACACCTTC
TRBJ2-1 | . | . | 12 | TRBV19 | CASRGLYNEQFF | TGTGCCAGTAGGGGCCTATACAATGAGCAGTTCTTC
TRBJ1-1 | . | . | 13 | TRBV19 | CASSVNRELLAFF | TGTGCCAGTAGTGTCAACAGGGAATTGTTAGCTTTCTTT
TRBJ2-5 | . | once | 14 | TRBV6-5 | CASSYLPRARTQYF | TGTGCCAGCAGTTACCTCCCCAGGGCCAGGACCCAGTACTTC
TRBJ1-3 | . | . | 18 | TRBV19 | CASRSGPRTLRGGNTIYF | TGTGCCAGTAGATCCGGGCCTAGAACCCTTCGGGGTGGAAACACCATATATTTT
TRBJ1-3 | . | . | 16 | TRBV5-1 | CASSPLAGSTGNTIYF | TGCGCCAGCAGCCCCCTGGCAGGGTCCACTGGAAACACCATATATTTT
TRBJ1-2 | . | . | 13 | TRBV4-1 | CASSQGDIRVPTF | TGCGCCAGCAGCCAAGGCGACATCAGGGTTCCCACCTTC
TRBJ1-1 | . | . | 13 | TRBV19 | CASKELADTEAFF | TGTGCCAGTAAAGAACTGGCGGACACTGAAGCTTTCTTT
TRBJ2-3 | TRBD1 | . | 13 | TRBV28 | CAGSTGWADTQYF | TGTGCCGGCTCGACAGGGTGGGCAGATACGCAGTATTTT
TRBJ1-5 | . | few | 14 | TRBV6-5 | CASRVGSSNQPQHF | TGTGCCAGCAGGGTCGGTTCCAGCAATCAGCCCCAGCATTTT
TRBJ2-5 | . | . | 17 | TRBV7-9 | CASSFRGSSYSQETQYF | TGTGCCAGCAGCTTCCGAGGCAGTTCTTATTCCCAAGAGACCCAGTACTTC
TRBJ2-7 | . | . | 12 | TRBV28 | CASSLFAAFPLF | TGTGCCAGCAGTTTATTCGCGGCCTTTCCACTCTTC
TRBJ2-3 | . | . | 15 | TRBV30 | CAWSDRLLNTDTQYF | TGTGCCTGGAGTGATAGGCTACTAAACACAGATACGCAGTATTTT
TRBJ1-2 | . | . | 12 | TRBV28 | CASSRLNYGYTF | TGTGCCAGCAGCCGACTAAACTATGGCTACACCTTC
TRBJ2-3 | TRBD2 | . | 15 | TRBV2 | CASSALATSTDTQYF | TGTGCCAGCAGTGCACTAGCGACTAGCACAGATACGCAGTATTTT
TRBJ2-1 | TRBD1 | . | 17 | TRBV6-2/TRBV6-3 | CASSYLTGSSSYNEQFF | TGTGCCAGCAGTTACCTGACAGGGTCTAGCTCCTACAATGAGCAGTTCTTC
TRBJ1-5 | . | . | 15 | TRBV6-6 | CASIPPGQGNQPQHF | TGTGCCAGCATCCCCCCTGGCCAGGGAAATCAGCCCCAGCATTTT
TRBJ1-4 | TRBD1 | . | 15 | TRBV7-8 | CASSLFGTGAQKLFF | TGTGCCAGCAGCTTATTCGGGACAGGGGCCCAAAAACTGTTTTTT
TRBJ2-3 | TRBD1 | . | 15 | TRBV7-7 | CASSLGPTGTDTQYF | TGTGCTAGCAGCTTAGGCCCGACAGGGACAGATACGCAGTATTTT
TRBJ1-2 | . | . | 14 | TRBV4-2 | CASSQDVGQGGYTF | TGTGCCAGCAGCCAAGATGTGGGGCAGGGTGGCTACACCTTC
TRBJ1-4 | . | few | 15 | TRBV5-1 | CASSLGGGGNEKLFF | TGCGCCAGCAGCCTCGGGGGAGGAGGCAATGAAAAACTGTTTTTT
TRBJ2-3 | . | once | 16 | TRBV5-6 | CASSLGHASATDTQYF | TGTGCCAGCAGCTTGGGGCACGCTAGCGCCACAGATACGCAGTATTTT
TRBJ1-2 | . | once | 14 | TRBV18 | CASSPGQGVYGYTF | TGTGCCAGCTCTCCCGGGCAGGGCGTATATGGCTACACCTTC
TRBJ2-4 | . | few | 14 | TRBV2 | CASRLFDGADIQYF | TGTGCCAGCAGACTATTTGACGGAGCCGACATTCAGTACTTC
TRBJ1-3 | TRBD1 | . | 14 | TRBV9 | CASSARDSPNTIYF | TGTGCCAGCAGCGCCAGGGACAGTCCTAACACCATATATTTT
TRBJ2-5 | . | . | 14 | TRBV3-1/TRBV3-2 | CASSQGTILETQYF | TGTGCCAGCAGCCAAGGAACCATACTGGAGACCCAGTACTTC
TRBJ1-1 | . | . | 15 | TRBV7-9 | CASSSGMGVNTEAFF | TGTGCCAGCAGCTCCGGGATGGGAGTGAACACTGAAGCTTTCTTT
TRBJ2-1 | TRBD1 | . | 16 | TRBV7-9 | CASTGTGTPSYNEQFF | TGTGCCAGCACCGGGACAGGGACCCCCTCCTACAATGAGCAGTTCTTC
TRBJ1-4 | . | . | 13 | TRBV28 | CASTGGANEKLFF | TGTGCCAGCACTGGGGGGGCTAATGAAAAACTGTTTTTT
TRBJ1-1 | . | . | 11 | TRBV20-1 | CSPGQSAEAFF | TGCAGCCCCGGACAGTCTGCTGAAGCTTTCTTT
TRBJ2-1 | TRBD1 | . | 15 | TRBV27 | CASSLKGQGDGEQFF | TGTGCCAGCAGTTTAAAGGGACAGGGGGACGGTGAGCAGTTCTTC
TRBJ2-5 | TRBD1 | . | 14 | TRBV5-8 | CASSLGGQKETQYF | TGTGCCAGCAGCTTGGGGGGACAGAAAGAGACCCAGTACTTC
TRBJ2-4 | TRBD1 | . | 16 | TRBV5-1 | CASSTGQALAKNIQYF | TGCGCCAGCAGCACGGGACAGGCTCTAGCCAAAAACATTCAGTACTTC
TRBJ1-5 | TRBD1 | . | 20 | TRBV6-6 | CASSTDRAGGLEYSNQPQHF | TGTGCCAGCAGCACAGACAGGGCTGGCGGGCTCGAGTATAGCAATCAGCCCCAGCATTTT
TRBJ2-7 | . | . | 13 | TRBV5-1 | CASSQDSNYEQYF | TGCGCCAGCAGCCAGGACAGCAACTACGAGCAGTACTTC
TRBJ2-2 | TRBD1 | once | 15 | TRBV6-1 | CASSDGDRDTGELFF | TGTGCCAGCAGTGATGGGGACAGGGACACCGGGGAGCTGTTTTTT
TRBJ2-7 | . | . | 13 | TRBV18 | CASSWAPREAQYF | TGTGCCAGCTCATGGGCCCCCAGGGAGGCGCAGTACTTC
TRBJ1-1 | . | . | 16 | TRBV28 | CASRHYARPGDTEAFF | TGTGCCAGCAGGCATTATGCTCGGCCAGGGGACACTGAAGCTTTCTTT
TRBJ2-1 | . | . | 14 | TRBV5-1 | CASSLRTNYNEQFF | TGCGCCAGCAGCTTGCGGACTAACTACAATGAGCAGTTCTTC